The clone carrying this T cell receptor beta chain was observed a single time. Germline V gene lookup returns CDR1 MNHEY and CDR2 SVGAGI. The CDR3 is 15 residues long. The V end lost 3 bases, the J end lost 6 bases, and 18 bases lay between the germline ends. This specimen comes from a study of blood T cell repertoires in COVID-19. For the study at large: Some COVID-19 samples were acute and others convalescent; all came from the United States, Italy and Spain. PBMCs, B-cell-depleted T cells, or T cells were the source of the cDNA or gDNA that made up the material.

Authors' processing steps: Using reference gene primer amplification, nucleated cell counts were estimated. Produced via immunoSEQ multiplex PCR; TCRdb's table is partial and in-frame only. That table furnishes V, J and clone size, whereas the DNA furnished D and trimming. The data show 230,000 or so clones, over 80% seen once. The J gene is TRBJ2-7, the V gene TRBV6-5; possible D gene TRBD2, 6 bases. The receptor was derived from a human donor in a cohort sampled during active COVID-19. The specimen sequenced was peripheral blood. The CDR3 sequence: CASSYRVGSVGEQYF. CDR3 nucleotides: TGTGCCAGCAGTTATAGAGTCGGGAGTGTTGGCGAGCAGTACTTC.